This T cell receptor beta chain was recovered during a study of blood T cell repertoires in COVID-19. The overall study: Italy, Spain and the United States were the sources of the convalescent and acute COVID-19 samples. Nucleic acid was either cDNA or gDNA, and it came from T cells, B-cell-depleted T cells, or PBMCs.

Original processing methods: Amplification from reference gene primers served as the basis for estimated nucleated cell counts. Sequencing used immunoSEQ multiplex PCR; TCRdb keeps in-frame clones, though not all of them. V, J and clone size reflect that table, while D and trimming were determined from the DNA. Of 100,000 to 150,000 clones listed, 84% were seen once; the top ten hold 1.4%. Concerning this clone itself: This sample also contains other DNA sequences that code for the same CDR3.

CDR1 and CDR2 from the germline V gene are SEHNR and FQNEAQ (reference sequence). V shed 1 base and J 2 bases; nucleotides not matched to a gene: 3. There are 15 residues in the CDR3. The sequence was collected from a man between 60 and 75 years old with acute or convalescent COVID-19. The sample was peripheral blood. This chain links TRBV7-9 with TRBJ2-7; 9 bases map to TRBD1. CDR3 residues: CASSLGGQGTYEQYF. As DNA, the CDR3 is TGTGCCAGCAGCTTAGGTGGACAGGGGACCTACGAGCAGTACTTC.